The T cell receptor beta chain under discussion was sequenced for a study of T cell clones after liver transplantation. About the study: Tolerance: complete withdrawal held at least one year, liver enzymes staying within twice normal. General study results and limits: Small, mixed patient groups and varying post-transplant times limit these conclusions.

Data came from immunoSEQ multiplex PCR; TCRdb stores just in-frame clones and leaves some out. Of 45,000 to 60,000 clones in the sample, roughly nine tenths were seen once. This clone was seen once. Its antigen is unidentified. Thawed unstimulated PBMCs were FACS-sorted by CD3, CD4 and CD8 into two populations. The CDR3 runs to 16 residues. Unmatched junction bases numbered 8, after V lost 3 bases and J lost 4 bases. Germline V gene sequence: CDR1 SGDLS, CDR2 YYNGEE. The clonotype comes from a human patient who received a liver transplant. These T cells may partly come from the graft donor. The chain employs TRBV9 and TRBJ2-2; 8 positions match TRBD2. The specimen was CD8+ T cells from blood, collected 12 months after liver transplant. The CDR3 region has the DNA TGTGCCAGCAGCGAGTGGGGAGCGGGGGTCACCGGGGAGCTGTTTTTT. This translates into CASSEWGAGVTGELFF. The whole variable domain, filled in from reference TRBV9 and TRBJ2-2, reads DSGVTQTPKHLITATGQRVTLRCSPRSGDLSVYWYQQSLDQGLQFLIQYYNGEERAKGNILERFSAQQFPDLHSELNLSSLELGDSALYFCASSEWGAGVTGELFFGEGSRLTVL.